Below, 19 T cell receptor beta chains from the same sample are listed, as sequenced in a study of identical twins. TCRdb recomputed calls from the 5' RACE reads with MiXCR, one row per CDR3 protein. The repertoire holds 200,000 or so distinct CDR3 sequences, with roughly 15% as singletons. The same sample was also studied in work on T cells expressing NK-cell markers.

Sequenced material: CD8+ T cells sorted from blood. The receptors were sampled from a woman aged 18-29 years in good health.

This clonotype was detected many times. The chain recombines TRBV7-2 with TRBJ2-1; D gene ambiguous. This CDR3 is 13 amino acids long. Per germline, CDR1 SGHTA and CDR2 FQGNSA. Deletions cut 1 base from V and 5 bases from J, with 6 bases between. The DNA of the CDR3 is TGTGCCAGCAGCTTAGTTAGGAACAATGAGCAGTTCTTC. Translated, it gives CASSLVRNNEQFF. The full variable domain, with the rest looked up from reference TRBV7-2 and TRBJ2-1, is GAGVSQSPSNKVTEKGKDVELRCDPISGHTALYWYRQSLGQGLEFLIYFQGNSAPDKSGLPSDRFSAERTGGSVSTLTIQRTQQEDSAVYLCASSLVRNNEQFFGPGTRLTVL.

The table lists this clonotype with many counts. CDR3 sequence (DNA): TGTGCCAGCAGTGGCGAGGCCGGACAGGGGGAGGATGAGCAGTTCTTC. Protein product: CASSGEAGQGEDEQFF. This chain links TRBV6-4 with TRBJ2-1; 10 nucleotides match TRBD1. With 4 bases clipped from V and 8 bases from J, the junction kept 11 bases outside the gene matches. Per germline, CDR1 MRHNA and CDR2 SNTAGT. The CDR3 has 16 amino acids.

This clonotype was detected only a few times. The chain has TRBV20-1 and TRBJ2-2; D gene uncertain. Trimming removed 3 bases at V and 1 base at J, with 12 bases between. Looked up from germline, CDR1 is DFQATT and CDR2 is SNEGSKA (reference sequence). CDR3 length: 15 residues. CDR3 amino acids: CSARDDTENTGELFF. CDR3 sequence (DNA): TGCAGTGCTAGGGACGACACCGAGAACACCGGGGAGCTGTTTTTT.

This chain connects TRBV4-1 to TRBJ1-2; no definite D call. Per the germline V gene, CDR1 is MGHRA and CDR2 is YSYEKL. Trimming removed 0 bases from V and 6 bases from J, with 14 bases in between. This CDR3 spans 15 amino acids. CDR3 nucleotides: TGCGCCAGCAGCCAAGATGGTGTGGGGTCTCATGGCTACACCTTC. Translated, it gives CASSQDGVGSHGYTF.

This clonotype came up a few times. This sequence joins TRBV7-2 and TRBJ2-3, with D tentatively TRBD1 (5 bases). The CDR3 runs to 16 residues. Between the trimmed V and J ends, which lost 5 bases and 0 bases, there was a span of 15 bases. Germline assignment: CDR1 SGHTA and CDR2 FQGNSA. The CDR3 spells CASSPPKGQSTDTQYF. CDR3 nucleotides: TGTGCCAGCAGCCCGCCAAAGGGGCAAAGCACAGATACGCAGTATTTT.

This clonotype has more than one count but fewer than ten. The V call is TRBV21-1, the J call TRBJ1-2; the table's D call of TRBD1 was not tested on the DNA. TRBV21-1 is deemed a pseudogene. This CDR3 contains 14 residues. The CDR3 is CASTQGTDGYGYTF. CDR3 bases: TGTGCCAGCACCCAGGGGACAGATGGCTATGGCTACACCTTC.

V and J are TRBV20-1 and TRBJ1-2, with D possibly being TRBD1 (6 bases). Trimming took 3 bases from V and 6 from J, leaving 17 bases between them. This CDR3 spans 14 amino acids. CDR1 is DFQATT, CDR2 SNEGSKA, per germline (reference sequence). The CDR3 sequence is CSARRREGVDGYTF. CDR3 nucleotides: TGCAGTGCTAGGCGTCGAGAGGGGGTCGATGGCTACACCTTC.

The gene calls are TRBV29-1 and TRBJ2-2; D ambiguous. The CDR3 runs to 13 residues. Germline CDR1 is SQVTM and CDR2 is ANQGSEA. V was cut by 4 bases and J by 5 bases, with 11 bases left in between. CDR3 region: CSVVELSTGELFF. CDR3 DNA: TGCAGCGTTGTCGAGCTGTCGACCGGGGAGCTGTTTTTT.

This clonotype was counted only a few times. The DNA of the CDR3 is TGTGCCAGCAGTTTGATTGGGCAGGGACACGAGCAGTACTTC. Translation: CASSLIGQGHEQYF. The chain joins TRBV12-3 or TRBV12-4 to TRBJ2-7; D tentatively fits TRBD1 or TRBD2 (5 bases each). The CDR3 sequence is 14 residues long. V was trimmed by 3 bases and J by 5 bases, leaving 14 bases between them.

This clonotype was observed a handful of times. This chain joins TRBV2 and TRBJ2-7; 9 bases fit TRBD1. The J segment lost 2 bases and the V segment lost 0 bases, leaving 2 bases of the junction unmatched. Germline loops: CDR1 SNHLY, CDR2 FYNNEI. The CDR3 has 15 amino acids. Here the CDR3 DNA reads TGTGCCAGCAGTGAAGCCCGGGACAGGGCCTACGAGCAGTACTTC. Translating it yields CASSEARDRAYEQYF.

V gene TRBV2 combines with J gene TRBJ1-1; D ambiguous. The CDR3 extends over 15 amino acids. Germline CDR1 is SNHLY and CDR2 is FYNNEI. V was pared by 2 bases and J by 5 bases, with 15 bases between. The CDR3 nucleotides are TGTGCCAGCAGTGAACGGTCCGGGGTAGGGACTGAAGCTTTCTTT. This codes for CASSERSGVGTEAFF.

There are a few counts of this clonotype. The V and J genes are TRBV12-3 or TRBV12-4 and TRBJ1-5, with a weak D call TRBD1 (6 bases). The CDR3 contains 13 residues. V dropped 6 bases and J dropped 4 bases, with 10 bases sitting between them. CDR3 residues: CASSRGQNQPQHF. CDR3 sequence (DNA): TGTGCCAGCAGCCGAGGACAGAATCAGCCCCAGCATTTT.

CDR3 residues: CASSTGTSGGIYYEQYF. In nucleotides, the CDR3 is TGTGCCAGCAGCACTGGGACTAGCGGGGGGATTTACTACGAGCAGTACTTC. The V gene is TRBV13, the J gene TRBJ2-7; 15 bases line up with TRBD2. The germline gives CDR1 PRHDT, CDR2 FYEKMQ (reference sequence). Trimming removed 5 bases from V and 3 bases from J; junction bases left unmatched: 8. There are 17 residues in the CDR3. Supplemented by reference TRBV13 and TRBJ2-7, the full variable domain reads AAGVIQSPRHLIKEKRETATLKCYPIPRHDTVYWYQQGPGQDPQFLISFYEKMQSDKGSIPDRFSAQQFSDYHSELNMSSLELGDSALYFCASSTGTSGGIYYEQYFGPGTRLTVT.

This clonotype was seen a few times. The J gene is TRBJ2-1, the V gene TRBV13; 7 nucleotides align to TRBD2. The CDR3 spans 14 residues. J lost 6 bases, V lost 11 bases, and 13 bases had no gene match. Germline values: CDR1 PRHDT, CDR2 FYEKMQ (reference sequence). CDR3 nucleotide sequence: TGTGCCGTAACGGGAGGTCCTGTTCGCAATGAGCAGTTCTTC. Encoded protein: CAVTGGPVRNEQFF.

The chain joins TRBV12-3 or TRBV12-4 to TRBJ2-7, with D unclear. Trimming pared 1 base from V and 3 bases from J, leaving 7 bases between. CDR3 length: 13 amino acids. CDR3 in DNA: TGTGCCAGCAGTTTAGGGCTAAACTACGAGCAGTACTTC. It translates to CASSLGLNYEQYF.

This clonotype has more than one count but fewer than ten. The genes are TRBV5-6 and TRBJ1-1; D uncertain. Between the trimmed V and J ends, which lost 2 bases and 6 bases, there was a span of 11 bases. The CDR3 sequence is 13 residues long. The V gene's germline CDR1 is SGHDT and CDR2 YYEEEE. The CDR3 region has the DNA TGTGCCAGCAGCTTTGGTAACGGGGCTGAAGCTTTCTTT. Encoded protein: CASSFGNGAEAFF.

This clonotype has more than one count but fewer than ten. The chain couples TRBV7-9 to TRBJ2-7, with D unclear. CDR3 length: 13 amino acids. Germline V gene data show CDR1 as SEHNR and CDR2 as FQNEAQ (reference sequence). V lost 3 bases to trimming and J lost 7 bases, with 13 bases between them. This CDR3 is CASSLVDLGEQYF. The CDR3 region has the DNA TGTGCCAGCAGCTTGGTAGATTTGGGGGAGCAGTACTTC. Full variable domain (remainder filled in from reference TRBV7-9 and TRBJ2-7): DTGVSQNPRHKITKRGQNVTFRCDPISEHNRLYWYRQTLGQGPEFLTYFQNEAQLEKSRLLSDRFSAERPKGSFSTLEIQRTEQGDSAMYLCASSLVDLGEQYFGPGTRLTVT.

The rearrangement joins TRBV15 to TRBJ2-1, with 14 bases identical to TRBD2. The CDR3 sequence is 15 residues long. Germline assignment: CDR1 LNHNV and CDR2 YYDKDF (reference sequence). V shed 3 bases, J shed 6 bases, and the junction held 1 base outside the gene matches. The CDR3 spells CATSSGTSGSNEQFF. CDR3 coding DNA: TGTGCCACCAGCAGCGGGACTAGCGGGAGCAATGAGCAGTTCTTC.

V is TRBV7-3 and J is TRBJ2-6; D not certain. The length of the CDR3 is 15 residues. Germline V gene sequence: CDR1 SGHTA, CDR2 FQGTGA. Trimming cost V 1 base and J 4 bases, with 8 bases left between them. CDR3 in DNA: TGTGCCAGCAGCTTAAGGGGATCAGGGGCCAACGTCCTGACTTTC. Its protein product is CASSLRGSGANVLTF.